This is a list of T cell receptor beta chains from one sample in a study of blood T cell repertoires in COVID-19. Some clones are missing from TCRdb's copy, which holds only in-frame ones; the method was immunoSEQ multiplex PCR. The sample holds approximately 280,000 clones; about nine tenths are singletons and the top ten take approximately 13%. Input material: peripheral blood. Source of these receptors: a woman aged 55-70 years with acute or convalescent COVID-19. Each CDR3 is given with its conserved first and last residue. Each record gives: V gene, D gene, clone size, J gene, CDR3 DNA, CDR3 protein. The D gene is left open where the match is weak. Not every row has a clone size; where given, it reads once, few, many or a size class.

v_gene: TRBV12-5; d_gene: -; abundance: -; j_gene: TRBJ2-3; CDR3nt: TGTGCTAGTGGTTTGGCCGTGGATACGCAGTATTTT; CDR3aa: CASGLAVDTQYF
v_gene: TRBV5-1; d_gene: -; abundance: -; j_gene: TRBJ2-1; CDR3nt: TGCGCCAGCAGCCCGCCAAGCCTTCAGGGGCAGTTCTTC; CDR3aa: CASSPPSLQGQFF
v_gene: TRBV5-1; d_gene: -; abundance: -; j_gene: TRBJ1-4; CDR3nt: TGCGCCAGCAGCTTGTCCGGTGCAACTAATGAAAAACTGTTTTTT; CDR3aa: CASSLSGATNEKLFF
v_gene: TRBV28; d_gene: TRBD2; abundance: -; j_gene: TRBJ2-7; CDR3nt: TGTGCCAGCAGCCTAGCGGGAGTACCCTACGAGCAGTACTTC; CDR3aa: CASSLAGVPYEQYF
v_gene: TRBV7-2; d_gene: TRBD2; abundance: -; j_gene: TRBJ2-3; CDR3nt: TGTGCCAGCAGCTTAGTTATTGGCGGGAGGCGCGGCACAGATACGCAGTATTTT; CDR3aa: CASSLVIGGRRGTDTQYF
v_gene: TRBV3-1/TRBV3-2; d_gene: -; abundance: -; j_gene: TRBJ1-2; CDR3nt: TGTGCCAGCAGTTACGGACAGCGGACCTCTCTTGGCTACACCTTC; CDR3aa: CASSYGQRTSLGYTF
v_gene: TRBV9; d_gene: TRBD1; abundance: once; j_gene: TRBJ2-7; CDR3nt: TGTGCCAGCAGCCCCGGGACAGCGCAGGCCACCTACGAGCAGTACTTC; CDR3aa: CASSPGTAQATYEQYF
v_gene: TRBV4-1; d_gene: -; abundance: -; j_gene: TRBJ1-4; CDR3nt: TGCGCCAGCAGCCCTCTTTTTGGGCGTTCGGCTAATGAAAAACTGTTTTTT; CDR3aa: CASSPLFGRSANEKLFF
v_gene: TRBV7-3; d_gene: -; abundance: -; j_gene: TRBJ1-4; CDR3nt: TGTGCCAGCAGCTTAACCCGGGAAGTTAATGAAAAACTGTTTTTT; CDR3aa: CASSLTREVNEKLFF
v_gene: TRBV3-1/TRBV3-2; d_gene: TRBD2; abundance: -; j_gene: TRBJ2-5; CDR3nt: TGTGCCAGCAGCCAAGACCTACTAGCGGGGGAGGAGACCCAGTACTTC; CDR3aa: CASSQDLLAGEETQYF
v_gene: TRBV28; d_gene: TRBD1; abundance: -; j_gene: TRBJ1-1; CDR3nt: TGTGCCAGCAGTTCATCTCACAGGGGGATGAACACTGAAGCTTTCTTT; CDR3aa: CASSSSHRGMNTEAFF
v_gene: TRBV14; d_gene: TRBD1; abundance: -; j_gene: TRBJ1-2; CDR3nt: TGTGCCAGCAGCCAACTACCGGGACAGGGTTATTCAGATGGCTACACCTTC; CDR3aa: CASSQLPGQGYSDGYTF
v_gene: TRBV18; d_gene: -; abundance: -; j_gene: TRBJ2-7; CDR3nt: TGTGCCAGCTCACCTGAGGGTATGTACGAGCAGTACTTC; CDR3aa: CASSPEGMYEQYF
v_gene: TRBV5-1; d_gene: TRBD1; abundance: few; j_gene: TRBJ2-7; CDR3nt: TGCGCCAGCACCCTCGGGACAGGGACCTACGAGCAGTACTTC; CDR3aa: CASTLGTGTYEQYF
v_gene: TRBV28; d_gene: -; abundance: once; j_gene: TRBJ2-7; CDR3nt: TGTGCCAGCAGTTCCCCGACAGCATACGAGCAGTACTTC; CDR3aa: CASSSPTAYEQYF
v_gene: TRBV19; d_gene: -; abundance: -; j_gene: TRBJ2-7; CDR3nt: TGTGCCAGTAGTATTTCGGGGGTGCTGAAGGACGAGCAGTACTTC; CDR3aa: CASSISGVLKDEQYF
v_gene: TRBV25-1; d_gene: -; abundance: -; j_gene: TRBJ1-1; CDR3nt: TGTGCCAGCAGTGGAACCGGACAGATCACTGAAGCTTTCTTT; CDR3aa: CASSGTGQITEAFF
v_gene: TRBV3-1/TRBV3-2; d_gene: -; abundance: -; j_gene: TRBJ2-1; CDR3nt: TGTGCCAGCAGCCATCTACTTTCGCGTAGCTCCTACAATGAGCAGTTCTTC; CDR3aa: CASSHLLSRSSYNEQFF
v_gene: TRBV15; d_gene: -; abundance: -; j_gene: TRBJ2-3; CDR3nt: TGTGCCACCAGCAGAGGACAGACAGATACGCAGTATTTT; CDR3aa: CATSRGQTDTQYF
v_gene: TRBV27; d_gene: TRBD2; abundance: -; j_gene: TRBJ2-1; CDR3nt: TGTGCCAGTACCCGCGGGGGGGTGTACAATGAGCAGTTCTTC; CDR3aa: CASTRGGVYNEQFF
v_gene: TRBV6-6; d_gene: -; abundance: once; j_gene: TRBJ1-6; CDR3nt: TGTGCCAGCGAGCGGGGACAAGATAATTCACCCCTCCACTTT; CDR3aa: CASERGQDNSPLHF
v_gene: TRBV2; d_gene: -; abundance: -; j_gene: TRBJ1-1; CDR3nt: TGTGCCAGCAGCTACAGGGAAATGAACACTGAAGCTTTCTTT; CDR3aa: CASSYREMNTEAFF
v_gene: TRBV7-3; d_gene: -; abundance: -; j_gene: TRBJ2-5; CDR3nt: TGTGCCAGCAGCTTAACCGGGGGGCAGGAGACCCAGTACTTC; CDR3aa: CASSLTGGQETQYF
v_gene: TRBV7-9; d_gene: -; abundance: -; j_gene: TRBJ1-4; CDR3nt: TGTGCCAGCAGCCCCCAGGGTCGGAATGAAAAACTGTTTTTT; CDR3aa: CASSPQGRNEKLFF